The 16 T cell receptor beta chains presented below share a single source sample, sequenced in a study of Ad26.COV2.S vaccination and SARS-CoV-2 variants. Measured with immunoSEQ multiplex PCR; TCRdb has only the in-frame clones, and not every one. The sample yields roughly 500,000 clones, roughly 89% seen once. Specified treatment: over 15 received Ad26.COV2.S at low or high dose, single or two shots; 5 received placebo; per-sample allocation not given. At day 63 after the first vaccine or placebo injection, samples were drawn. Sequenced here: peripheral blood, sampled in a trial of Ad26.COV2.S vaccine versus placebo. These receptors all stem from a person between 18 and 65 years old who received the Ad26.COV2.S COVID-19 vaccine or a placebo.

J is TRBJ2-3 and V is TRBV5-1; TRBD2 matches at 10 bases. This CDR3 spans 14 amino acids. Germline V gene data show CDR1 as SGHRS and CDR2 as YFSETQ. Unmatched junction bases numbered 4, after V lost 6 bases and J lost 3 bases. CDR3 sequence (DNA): TGCGCCAGCAAGGGACTAGCGTCAACAGATACGCAGTATTTT. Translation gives CASKGLASTDTQYF.

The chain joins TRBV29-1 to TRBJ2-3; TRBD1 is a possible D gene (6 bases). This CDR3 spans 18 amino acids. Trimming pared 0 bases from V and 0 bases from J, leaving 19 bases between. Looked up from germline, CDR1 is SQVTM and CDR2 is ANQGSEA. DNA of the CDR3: TGCAGCGTTGAAGACGCAGGGGCTTGGAGTACTAGCACAGATACGCAGTATTTT. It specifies CSVEDAGAWSTSTDTQYF.

CDR3 nucleotides: TGCGCCAGCAGCTTGGCCACAGGGGGCGGTCAGCCCCAGCATTTT. The encoded protein is CASSLATGGGQPQHF. The chain is built from TRBV5-1 and TRBJ1-5, with 9 bases identical to TRBD1. This CDR3 has 15 residues. V was pared by 0 bases and J by 6 bases, with 4 bases of the junction left unmatched. Germline CDR1 SGHRS, CDR2 YFSETQ. Full variable domain (outside the CDR3, taken from reference TRBV5-1 and TRBJ1-5): KAGVTQTPRYLIKTRGQQVTLSCSPISGHRSVSWYQQTPGQGLQFLFEYFSETQRNKGNFPGRFSGRQFSNSRSEMNVSTLELGDSALYLCASSLATGGGQPQHFGDGTRLSIL.

CDR3: CAGRKTGDYGYTF. DNA for the CDR3: TGTGCCGGTCGAAAGACAGGGGACTATGGCTACACCTTC. J is TRBJ1-2 and V is TRBV6-5; 8 bases fit TRBD1. V shed 11 bases, J shed 3 bases, and the junction held 8 bases outside the gene matches. This CDR3 has 13 amino acids. Germline CDR1 is MNHEY and CDR2 is SVGAGI.

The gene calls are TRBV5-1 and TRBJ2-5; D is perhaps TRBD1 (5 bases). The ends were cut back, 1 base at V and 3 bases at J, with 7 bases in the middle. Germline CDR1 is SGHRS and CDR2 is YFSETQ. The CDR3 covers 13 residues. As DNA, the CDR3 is TGCGCCAGCAGCTTGCCAGGGAAAGAGACCCAGTACTTC. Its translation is CASSLPGKETQYF. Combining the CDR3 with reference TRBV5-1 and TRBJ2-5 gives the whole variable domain KAGVTQTPRYLIKTRGQQVTLSCSPISGHRSVSWYQQTPGQGLQFLFEYFSETQRNKGNFPGRFSGRQFSNSRSEMNVSTLELGDSALYLCASSLPGKETQYFGPGTRLLVL.

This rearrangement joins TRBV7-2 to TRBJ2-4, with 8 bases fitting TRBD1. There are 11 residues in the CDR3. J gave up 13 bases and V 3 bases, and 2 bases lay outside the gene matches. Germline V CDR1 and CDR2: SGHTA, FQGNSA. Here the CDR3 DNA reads TGTGCCAGCAGCTTGGGACAGGCCCAGTACTTC. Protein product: CASSLGQAQYF.

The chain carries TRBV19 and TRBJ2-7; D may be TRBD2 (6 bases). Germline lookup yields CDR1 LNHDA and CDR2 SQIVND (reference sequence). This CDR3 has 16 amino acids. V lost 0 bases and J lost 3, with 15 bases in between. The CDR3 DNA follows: TGTGCCAGTAGTATAGATCTAGGGACTTCCTTCTACGAGCAGTACTTC. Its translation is CASSIDLGTSFYEQYF.

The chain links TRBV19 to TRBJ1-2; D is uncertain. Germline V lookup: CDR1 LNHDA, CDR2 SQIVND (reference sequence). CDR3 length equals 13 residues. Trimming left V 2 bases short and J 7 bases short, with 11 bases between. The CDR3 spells CASSIYPGSGYTF. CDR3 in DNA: TGTGCCAGTAGTATATATCCGGGAAGTGGCTACACCTTC.

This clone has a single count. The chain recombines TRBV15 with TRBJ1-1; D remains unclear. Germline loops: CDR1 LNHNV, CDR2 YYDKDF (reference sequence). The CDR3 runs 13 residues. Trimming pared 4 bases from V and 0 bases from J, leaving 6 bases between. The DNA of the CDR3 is TGTGCCACCAGCACGCACCTGAACACTGAAGCTTTCTTT. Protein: CATSTHLNTEAFF.

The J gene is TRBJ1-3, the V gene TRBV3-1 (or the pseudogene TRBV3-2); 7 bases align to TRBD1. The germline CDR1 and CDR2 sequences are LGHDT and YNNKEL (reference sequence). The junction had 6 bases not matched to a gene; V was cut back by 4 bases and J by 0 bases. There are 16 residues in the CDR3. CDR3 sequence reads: CASSLWTGFSGNTIYF. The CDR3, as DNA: TGTGCCAGCAGCCTCTGGACAGGATTCTCTGGAAACACCATATATTTT.

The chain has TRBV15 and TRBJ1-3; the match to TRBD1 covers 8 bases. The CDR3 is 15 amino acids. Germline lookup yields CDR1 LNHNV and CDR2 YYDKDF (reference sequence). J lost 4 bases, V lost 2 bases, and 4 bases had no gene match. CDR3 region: CATSRNRGTGNTIYF. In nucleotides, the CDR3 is TGTGCCACCAGCAGAAACAGGGGGACCGGAAACACCATATATTTT.

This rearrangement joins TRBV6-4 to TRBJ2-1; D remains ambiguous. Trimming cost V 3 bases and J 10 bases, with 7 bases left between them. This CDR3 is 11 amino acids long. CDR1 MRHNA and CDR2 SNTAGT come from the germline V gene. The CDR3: CASSEELEQFF. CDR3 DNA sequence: TGTGCCAGCAGTGAGGAGCTAGAGCAGTTCTTC.

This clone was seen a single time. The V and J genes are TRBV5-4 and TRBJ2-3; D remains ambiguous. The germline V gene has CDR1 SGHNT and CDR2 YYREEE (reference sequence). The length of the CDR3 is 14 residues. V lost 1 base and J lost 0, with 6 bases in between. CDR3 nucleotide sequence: TGTGCCAGCAGCTTGACTTTTAGCACAGATACGCAGTATTTT. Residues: CASSLTFSTDTQYF.

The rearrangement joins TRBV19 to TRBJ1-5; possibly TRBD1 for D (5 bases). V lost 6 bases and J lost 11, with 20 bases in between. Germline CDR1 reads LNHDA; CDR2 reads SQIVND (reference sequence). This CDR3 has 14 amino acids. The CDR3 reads CASSPTVAGAAQHF. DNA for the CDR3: TGTGCCAGTAGCCCGACAGTCGCGGGAGCGGCCCAGCATTTT.

CDR3 DNA: TGTGCCAGCAGTGAATTGTCCCCGGTGGGTCAGCCCCAGCATTTT. Residues: CASSELSPVGQPQHF. J is TRBJ1-5 and V is TRBV2; D is ambiguous. Germline assignment: CDR1 SNHLY and CDR2 FYNNEI. The CDR3 loop spans 15 amino acids. Trimming left V 2 bases short and J 6 bases short, with 14 bases between.

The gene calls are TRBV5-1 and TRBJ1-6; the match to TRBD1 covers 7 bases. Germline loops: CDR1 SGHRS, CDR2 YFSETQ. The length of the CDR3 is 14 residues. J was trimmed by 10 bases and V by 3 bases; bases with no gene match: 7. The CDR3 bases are TGCGCCAGCAGCTCGGATGACAGGGTATCACCCCTCCACTTT. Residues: CASSSDDRVSPLHF.